The present entry profiles one T cell receptor (beta chain) with its context. The antigen is undetermined. The source of the sample is a study of shared clonotypes between healthy human individuals. Study findings and constraints: The sole specimen, blood, was sampled, and tissue repertoires likely differ.

Naive CD8 isolation took CD45RO-negative cells positively selected for CCR7 and excluded terminally differentiated effector memory CD45RA+ cells. Original analysis: As immunoSEQ supplied junction-only sequences (without quality scores), filtering differed. Produced via immunoSEQ multiplex PCR; TCRdb's table is partial and in-frame only. The DNA gave D and trimming, while V, J and clone size come from that table. The table includes 550,000 to 750,000 clones, around 90% detected once. The CDR3 loop spans 16 amino acids. Germline V gene data show CDR1 as MGHRA and CDR2 as YSYEKL. Trimming cost V 1 base and J 0 bases, with 10 bases left between them.

Input material: naive CD8+ T cells sorted from blood. This receptor was obtained from a man in his thirties or forties in good health. The chain joins TRBV4-1 to TRBJ2-4; D not certain. The CDR3 region has the DNA TGCGCCAGCAGCCAAGCTCCTAGTCTAGCCAAAAACATTCAGTACTTC. This gives the protein CASSQAPSLAKNIQYF.